This T cell receptor beta chain was recorded in a study of long-term antiretroviral therapy in people with HIV. General study results and limits: Versus controls, repertoires in people with HIV had narrower CDR3 length ranges.

On this clone: Its matching antigen is unknown.

The CDR3 is 14 amino acids. CDR1 SGHNT and CDR2 YENEEA come from the germline V gene. The V segment lost 5 bases and the J segment 4 bases; nucleotides outside the gene matches: 4. Version v3.0 of the immunoSEQ assay was performed at survey level. Produced via immunoSEQ multiplex PCR; TCRdb's table is partial and in-frame only. This table has under 20,000 clones, approximately 72% appearing once. The chain is built from TRBV11-3 and TRBJ2-3; TRBD2 matches at 9 bases. This TCR came from a woman in her thirties or forties with HIV. This material consisted of unsorted PBMCs, taken 3.2 to 3.4 years after starting antiretroviral therapy. CDR3 bases: TGTGCCAGCAGCCTTGGACTAGCGCCAGATACGCAGTATTTT. Translation gives CASSLGLAPDTQYF.